These 18 T cell receptor beta chains were sequenced from one sample in a study of T-cell reconstitution after alpha-beta-depleted transplantation in children. A TCRbeta library incorporating unique molecular identifiers was prepared. TCRdb re-called the PCR reads with MiXCR, one entry per CDR3 protein. The sample lists approximately 240,000 distinct CDR3 sequences; 11% were seen once. Material: PBMCs, obtained before TCRalphabeta/CD19-depleted stem cell transplant. The source is a child under two years old with acute myeloid leukemia, due to receive a stem cell transplant.

V is TRBV4-3 and J is TRBJ1-2, with 10 bases that match TRBD1. The germline V gene has CDR1 LGHNA and CDR2 YSLEER. Unmatched junction bases numbered 0, after V lost 1 base and J lost 4 bases. The CDR3 has 14 residues. Here the CDR3 DNA reads TGCGCCAGCAGCCAAGGGGACAGGGGCTATGGCTACACCTTC. Protein product: CASSQGDRGYGYTF.

This clonotype was counted ten times or more. The CDR3 DNA is TGTGCCAGCAGCATTAGCGGGAACTCCTACAATGAGCAGTTCTTC. Encoded protein: CASSISGNSYNEQFF. The chain employs TRBV7-3 and TRBJ2-1; 8 nucleotides line up with TRBD2. The CDR3 is 15 amino acids. V trimming: 5 bases; J trimming: 0 bases; junction bases outside the gene matches: 3. CDR1 is SGHTA, CDR2 FQGTGA, per germline.

This clonotype came up many times. V gene TRBV7-3 combines with J gene TRBJ2-1; the D gene could be TRBD1 or TRBD2 (5 bases each). Germline V lookup: CDR1 SGHTA, CDR2 FQGTGA. Trimming left V 2 bases short and J 0 bases short, with 8 bases between. CDR3 size: 15 residues. In DNA form, the CDR3 reads TGTGCCAGCAGCTTATGGGGGAGCTCCTACAATGAGCAGTTCTTC. Translating gives CASSLWGSSYNEQFF.

This clonotype was seen at least ten times. For the CDR3, the DNA is TGTGCCAGCAGTTTACGAGGGGAAAAAGACGAGCAGTACTTC. It encodes CASSLRGEKDEQYF. This chain joins TRBV27 and TRBJ2-7; either TRBD1 or TRBD2 may supply D (5 bases each). Germline V CDR1 and CDR2: MNHEY, SMNVEV (reference sequence). This CDR3 contains 14 residues. Deletions cut 2 bases from V and 5 bases from J, with 13 bases between.

The table lists this clonotype with many counts. The CDR3 region has the DNA TGTGCCACCAGCAGAGCTAGTAGCGGGGAGCTGTTTTTT. This translates into CATSRASSGELFF. The V and J genes are TRBV15 and TRBJ2-2; D is ambiguous. CDR3 size: 13 residues. V lost 1 base and J 7 bases, leaving 7 bases between the germline ends. Germline V gives CDR1 LNHNV, CDR2 YYDKDF (reference sequence).

This clonotype has at least ten counts. The chain is built from TRBV4-3 and TRBJ2-3; tentatively, D is TRBD1 (6 bases). Between the trimmed V and J ends, which lost 1 base and 5 bases, there was a span of 7 bases. The CDR3 runs to 13 residues. Per the germline V gene, CDR1 is LGHNA and CDR2 is YSLEER. CDR3 coding DNA: TGCGCCAGCAGCCAAGGGGGGCGAGATACGCAGTATTTT. Encoded protein: CASSQGGRDTQYF.

The genes are TRBV11-2 and TRBJ1-2, with unresolved D. Germline-derived CDR1 and CDR2 are SGHAT and FQNNGV. V lost 5 bases and J 6 bases, leaving 19 bases between the germline ends. CDR3 size: 15 residues. The CDR3 protein is CASSRQEGSWNGYTF. The DNA for the CDR3 is TGTGCCAGCAGCCGGCAAGAGGGCAGTTGGAATGGCTACACCTTC.

This clonotype was recorded many times. The chain has TRBV6-4 and TRBJ2-1, with 9 bases lining up with TRBD2. Trimming removed 7 bases from V and 5 bases from J; junction bases left unmatched: 6. This CDR3 is 14 amino acids long. Germline V gene lookup returns CDR1 MRHNA and CDR2 SNTAGT. CDR3 DNA sequence: TGTGCCAGCACTGCGACTAGCGGTCACAATGAGCAGTTCTTC. Translated, it gives CASTATSGHNEQFF.

There are many counts of this clonotype. The rearrangement uses TRBV7-9 and TRBJ1-1; perhaps TRBD1 as D (6 bases). Germline CDR1 reads SEHNR; CDR2 reads FQNEAQ (reference sequence). This CDR3 has 13 residues. V lost 7 bases and J 6 bases, leaving 15 bases between the germline ends. CDR3 region: CASTFTGSAEAFF. CDR3 coding DNA: TGTGCCAGCACCTTCACAGGGAGCGCTGAAGCTTTCTTT.

The sample holds many counts of this clonotype. The rearrangement uses TRBV5-5 and TRBJ1-2, with D unclear. There are 12 residues in the CDR3. Germline lookup yields CDR1 SGHKS and CDR2 YYEKEE (reference sequence). The V end lost 3 bases, the J end lost 3 bases, and 6 bases lay between the germline ends. The CDR3 reads CASSSRDYGYTF. Written as DNA, the CDR3 is TGTGCCAGCAGCTCGAGAGACTATGGCTACACCTTC.

This clonotype was seen only a few times. The chain couples TRBV4-2 to TRBJ2-7, with D hard to call. With 1 base removed from V and 5 bases from J, the gap between germline ends came to 18 bases. The V gene's germline CDR1 is LGHNA and CDR2 YNFKEQ. The CDR3 has 16 amino acids. The CDR3 spells CASSQGYGSSQNEQYF. The CDR3 nucleotides are TGTGCCAGCAGCCAAGGCTACGGATCCAGTCAAAACGAGCAGTACTTC.

About this clonotype itself: Sequence at one end of the junction differs from germline and may be a read error. This rearrangement joins TRBV6-2 or TRBV6-3 to TRBJ2-5, with a weak D call TRBD1 (5 bases). The CDR3 extends over 14 amino acids. Germline V gene lookup returns CDR1 MNHEY and CDR2 SVGEGT. The CDR3: CASRNKTVQETQSF. CDR3 sequence (DNA): TGTGCCAGCAGGAACAAGACAGTCCAAGAGACCCAGTCCTTC.

The V gene is TRBV6-5, the J gene TRBJ2-7, with a possible D match to TRBD1 (6 bases). The CDR3 covers 14 residues. The V gene's germline CDR1 is MNHEY and CDR2 SVGAGI. Deletions cut 2 bases from V and 8 bases from J, with 16 bases between. The CDR3 DNA sequence: TGTGCCAGCAGTTACAAGGCCAGGGGTTCCAAGCAGTACTTC. This gives the protein CASSYKARGSKQYF.

V usage is TRBV7-9 and J usage is TRBJ2-1; 11 bases fit TRBD2. Losses at the gene ends were 2 bases for V and 0 bases for J; bases not matched to a gene: 6. The germline V gene has CDR1 SEHNR and CDR2 FQNEAQ (reference sequence). This CDR3 is built from 18 residues. In DNA, the CDR3 is TGTGCCAGCAGCTTATCACTAGCGGGGGACTTCTCCTACAATGAGCAGTTCTTC. Amino acids: CASSLSLAGDFSYNEQFF.

This clonotype was recorded many times. This chain connects TRBV5-1 to TRBJ2-2; 8 nucleotides line up with TRBD1. The CDR3 extends over 14 amino acids. From germline, CDR1 is SGHRS and CDR2 YFSETQ. V trimming: 2 bases; J trimming: 6 bases; junction bases outside the gene matches: 3. Here the CDR3 DNA reads TGCGCCAGCAGCTTATGGACAGGGCCCGGGGAGCTGTTTTTT. Amino acid sequence: CASSLWTGPGELFF. Combining the CDR3 with reference TRBV5-1 and TRBJ2-2 gives the whole variable domain KAGVTQTPRYLIKTRGQQVTLSCSPISGHRSVSWYQQTPGQGLQFLFEYFSETQRNKGNFPGRFSGRQFSNSRSEMNVSTLELGDSALYLCASSLWTGPGELFFGEGSRLTVL.

This clonotype has only a few counts. In DNA, the CDR3 is TGTGCCAGCAGCTTAGTCCAGCGGCCTTACGAGCAGTACTTC. Its translation: CASSLVQRPYEQYF. The chain combines TRBV11-2 with TRBJ2-7; perhaps TRBD2 as D (5 bases). Looked up from germline, CDR1 is SGHAT and CDR2 is FQNNGV. Trimming removed 1 base from V and 4 bases from J, with 11 bases in between. The CDR3 is 14 amino acids.

Concerning this clonotype: Possible read error: a much larger clone is one base away. The chain links TRBV12-3 or TRBV12-4 to TRBJ2-2; 8 bases are a match to TRBD2. The CDR3 is 18 residues long. CDR3 coding DNA: TGTGCCAGCAGGGGCCCGGGAGGGTATCTCGCGAACACCAGGGAGCTGTTTTTT. It yields the protein CASRGPGGYLANTRELFF.

This clonotype was counted ten times or more. V and J are TRBV19 and TRBJ1-5; a weak D match, TRBD1 (5 bases). Germline-derived CDR1 and CDR2 are LNHDA and SQIVND (reference sequence). V shed 6 bases and J shed 4 bases, with 13 bases lying between them. This CDR3 spans 14 amino acids. In DNA, the CDR3 is TGTGCCAGTAGCTCAGGGTTGAGGAATCAGCCCCAGCATTTT. It is translated as CASSSGLRNQPQHF.